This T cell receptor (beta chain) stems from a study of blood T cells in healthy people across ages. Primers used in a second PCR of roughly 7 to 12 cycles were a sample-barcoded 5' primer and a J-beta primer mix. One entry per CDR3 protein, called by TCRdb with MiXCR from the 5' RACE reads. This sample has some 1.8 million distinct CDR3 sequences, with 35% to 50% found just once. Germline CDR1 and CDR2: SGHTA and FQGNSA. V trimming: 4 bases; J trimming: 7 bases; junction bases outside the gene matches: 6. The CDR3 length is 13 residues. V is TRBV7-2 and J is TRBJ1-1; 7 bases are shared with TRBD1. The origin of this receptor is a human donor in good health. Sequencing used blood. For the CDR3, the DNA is TGTGCCAGCAGCTCACAGGGGTTCGGTGAAGCTTTCTTT. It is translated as CASSSQGFGEAFF.